The next 11 T cell receptor beta chains were all read from a single sample in a study of blood T cell repertoires in COVID-19. The table came from immunoSEQ multiplex PCR; TCRdb's copy has only in-frame clones and leaves some out. This sample yields about 180,000 clones, of which 70% to 90% are seen a single time; roughly 2.5% belongs to the top ten. Sequenced sample: peripheral blood. These TCRs come from a man in his forties with active or convalescent COVID-19.

The chain recombines TRBV7-8 with TRBJ1-1, with D perhaps TRBD1 (6 bases). Germline CDR1 reads SGHVS; CDR2 reads FQNEAQ. The CDR3 runs to 15 residues. V lost 0 bases and J lost 6, with 14 bases in between. CDR3 loop: CASSLAEQGVSEAFF. The CDR3 DNA follows: TGTGCCAGCAGCTTAGCGGAACAGGGTGTCTCTGAAGCTTTCTTT.

J is TRBJ2-7 and V is TRBV12-5, with D unclear. V lost 1 base and J 0 bases, leaving 13 bases between the germline ends. Per germline, CDR1 LGHNT and CDR2 FRNRAP. The CDR3 runs to 16 residues. CDR3 amino acids: CASGLGSQENSYEQYF. CDR3 bases: TGTGCTAGTGGTTTGGGGAGCCAAGAGAACTCCTACGAGCAGTACTTC.

In this sample, this clone turned up once. This chain joins TRBV14 and TRBJ2-1; tentatively, D is TRBD2 (6 bases). V gave up 4 bases and J gave up 7 bases, with 11 bases separating them. In germline, CDR1 is SGHDN, CDR2 FVKESK. This CDR3 is built from 13 residues. The CDR3 DNA reads TGTGCCAGCAGCCGATGGAGGGGTAATGAGCAGTTCTTC. Its protein is CASSRWRGNEQFF.

The chain couples TRBV19 to TRBJ1-2; the D gene is possibly TRBD1 (6 bases). The CDR3 has 20 amino acids. The ends were cut back, 5 bases at V and 4 bases at J, with 32 bases in the middle. CDR1 LNHDA and CDR2 SQIVND come from the germline V gene (reference sequence). In DNA form, the CDR3 reads TGTGCCAGTAGTTCTCGGAACTCACCGGGACACCTCGAGATCTCCTATGGCTACACCTTC. The encoded protein is CASSSRNSPGHLEISYGYTF.

DNA of the CDR3: TGTGCCAGCAGTTACGAGGGGGCCGCTGGAAACACCATATATTTT. Protein: CASSYEGAAGNTIYF. The chain employs TRBV6-5 and TRBJ1-3, with 7 bases lining up with TRBD1. The CDR3 length is 15 residues. The V gene end was trimmed by 2 bases and the J gene end by 2 bases; junction bases not matched to a gene: 3. Germline loops: CDR1 MNHEY, CDR2 SVGAGI.

The V call is TRBV7-6, the J call TRBJ2-5; the D gene is possibly TRBD2 (5 bases). V gave up 1 base and J gave up 4 bases, with 10 bases separating them. The germline V gene has CDR1 SGHVS and CDR2 FNYEAQ. The CDR3 extends over 14 amino acids. In DNA form, the CDR3 reads TGTGCCAGCAGCTTAGGAGACTACGGAGAGACCCAGTACTTC. Encoded protein: CASSLGDYGETQYF.

The V and J genes are TRBV9 and TRBJ2-5; 10 bases map to TRBD2. CDR3 length: 16 amino acids. Germline trimming cut 1 base from V and 4 bases from J; bases unmatched to any gene: 7. Germline V lookup: CDR1 SGDLS, CDR2 YYNGEE. The CDR3 coding sequence is TGTGCCAGCAGCGTATTGTCTAGCGGGGGCCCAGAGACCCAGTACTTC. Translation: CASSVLSSGGPETQYF.

V usage is TRBV6-2 or TRBV6-3 and J usage is TRBJ2-3, with TRBD1 matching over 10 bases. Germline CDR1 reads MNHEY; CDR2 reads SVGEGT. The J segment lost 3 bases and the V segment lost 2 bases, leaving 8 bases of the junction unmatched. The CDR3 contains 17 residues. The CDR3, as DNA: TGTGCCAGCAGTTACCCGCCTCGGACAGGGGGTACAGATACGCAGTATTTT. This gives the protein CASSYPPRTGGTDTQYF.

A single count supports this clone. This chain connects TRBV19 to TRBJ1-1; D unresolved. Trimming removed 8 bases from V and 0 bases from J, with 7 bases in between. Germline CDR1 and CDR2: LNHDA and SQIVND (reference sequence). The CDR3 loop spans 12 amino acids. The CDR3: CASHSVNTEAFF. For the CDR3, the DNA is TGTGCCAGTCACAGTGTGAACACTGAAGCTTTCTTT.

The rearrangement links TRBV19 to TRBJ2-3, with D possibly matching TRBD2 (5 bases). CDR1 LNHDA and CDR2 SQIVND come from the germline V gene (reference sequence). CDR3 length: 16 amino acids. V lost 2 bases to trimming and J lost 6 bases, with 18 bases between them. CDR3: CASSIRGSRSMDTQYF. The CDR3 DNA reads TGTGCCAGTAGTATAAGAGGGTCCCGATCTATGGATACGCAGTATTTT.

This chain links TRBV27 with TRBJ2-7, with TRBD2 as a possible D gene (7 bases). This CDR3 spans 17 amino acids. Germline values: CDR1 MNHEY, CDR2 SMNVEV (reference sequence). The V end lost 2 bases, the J end lost 2 bases, and 19 bases lay between the germline ends. Here the CDR3 reads CASSLTGARGAPYEQYF. The CDR3 DNA reads TGTGCCAGCAGTTTAACCGGGGCCCGGGGGGCCCCCTACGAGCAGTACTTC.